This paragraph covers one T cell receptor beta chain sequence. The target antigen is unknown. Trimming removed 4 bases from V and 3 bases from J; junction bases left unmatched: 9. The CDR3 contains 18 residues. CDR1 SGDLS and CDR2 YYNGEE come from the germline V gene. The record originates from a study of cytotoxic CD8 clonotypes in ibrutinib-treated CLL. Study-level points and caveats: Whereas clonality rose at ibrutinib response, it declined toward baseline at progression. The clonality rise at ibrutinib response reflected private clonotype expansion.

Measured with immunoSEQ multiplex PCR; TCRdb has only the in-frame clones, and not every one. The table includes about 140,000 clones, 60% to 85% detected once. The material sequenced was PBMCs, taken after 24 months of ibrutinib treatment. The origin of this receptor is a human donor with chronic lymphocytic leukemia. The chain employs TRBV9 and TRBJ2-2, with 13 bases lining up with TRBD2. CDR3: CASSTRTSGSSHTGELFF. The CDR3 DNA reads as TGTGCCAGCAGCACCCGGACTAGCGGGAGTAGCCACACCGGGGAGCTGTTTTTT. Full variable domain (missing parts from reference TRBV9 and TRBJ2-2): DSGVTQTPKHLITATGQRVTLRCSPRSGDLSVYWYQQSLDQGLQFLIQYYNGEERAKGNILERFSAQQFPDLHSELNLSSLELGDSALYFCASSTRTSGSSHTGELFFGEGSRLTVL.